This T cell receptor beta chain was identified in a study of vaccination and CD4 T cells after COVID-19. Sequenced with the Oncomine TCR Beta short-read assay was DNA taken from cultured CD4+ T cells. One entry per CDR3 protein results from TCRdb running MiXCR on the PCR reads. The sample holds 9,100 or so distinct CDR3 sequences; 35% to 40% are singletons and the top ten take 29%. Comments on this clonotype: Its matching antigen is unknown.

The CDR3 consists of 16 residues. V gave up 1 base and J gave up 1 base, with 16 bases separating them. Per the germline V gene, CDR1 is DFQATT and CDR2 is SNEGSKA (reference sequence). Treatment reported: approximately 9-day PBMC culture with coronavirus spike peptide pools or control peptides (ViraFEST assay). The unexposed donor provided CD4+ T cells, which were taken before the COVID-19 pandemic (2011-2018). Each of days 3 and 7 saw half the medium replaced by fresh IL-2 medium. The sequence was obtained from a human donor in good health. Sample: CD4+ T cells from blood, cultured in vitro. This sequence joins TRBV20-1 and TRBJ1-1; TRBD1 might be the D (5 bases). CDR3 residues: CSARATLAGGNTEAFF. DNA of the CDR3: TGCAGTGCTAGAGCGACCCTAGCCGGGGGGAACACTGAAGCTTTCTTT.